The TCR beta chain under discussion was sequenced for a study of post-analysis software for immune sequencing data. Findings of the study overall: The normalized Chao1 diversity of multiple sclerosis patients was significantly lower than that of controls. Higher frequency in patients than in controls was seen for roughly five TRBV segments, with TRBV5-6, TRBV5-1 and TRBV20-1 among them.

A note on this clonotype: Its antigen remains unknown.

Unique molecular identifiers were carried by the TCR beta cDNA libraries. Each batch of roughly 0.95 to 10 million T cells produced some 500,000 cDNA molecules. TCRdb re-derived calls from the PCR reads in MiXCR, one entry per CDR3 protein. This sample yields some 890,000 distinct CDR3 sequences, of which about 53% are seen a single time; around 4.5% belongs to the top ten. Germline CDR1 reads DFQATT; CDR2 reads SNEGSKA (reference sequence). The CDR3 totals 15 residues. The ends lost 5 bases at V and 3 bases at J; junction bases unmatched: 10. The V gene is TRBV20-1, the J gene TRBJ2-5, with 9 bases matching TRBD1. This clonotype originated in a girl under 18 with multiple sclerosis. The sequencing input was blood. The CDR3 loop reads CSAVIGTGTKETQYF. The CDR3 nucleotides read TGCAGTGCTGTTATCGGGACAGGGACTAAAGAGACCCAGTACTTC.